Below are 23 T cell receptor beta chains sequenced from a single sample in a study of blood T cells in healthy people across ages. A J-beta primer mix and a sample-barcoded 5' primer were used in a second PCR of about 7 to 12 cycles. TCRdb reprocessed the 5' RACE reads with MiXCR, giving one entry per CDR3 protein. In the table there are more than 650,000 distinct CDR3 sequences, approximately 22% of which are singletons. The sequencing sample was made of blood. The receptors were gathered from a man between 65 and 85 years old in good health.

The rearrangement joins TRBV18 to TRBJ1-5; 10 nucleotides match TRBD1. The CDR3 covers 16 residues. Trimming cost V 2 bases and J 5 bases; bases outside gene matches: 6. Germline CDR1 and CDR2: KGHSH and LQKENI. The DNA of the CDR3 is TGTGCCAGCTCACCATGGGACAGGGGCCGTTATCAGCCCCAGCATTTT. Its protein is CASSPWDRGRYQPQHF. Together with reference TRBV18 and TRBJ1-5, the CDR3 gives the full variable domain: NAGVMQNPRHLVRRRGQEARLRCSPMKGHSHVYWYRQLPEEGLKFMVYLQKENIIDESGMPKERFSAEFPKEGPSILRIQQVVRGDSAAYFCASSPWDRGRYQPQHFGDGTRLSIL.

In its sample, this clonotype was seen once. This chain links TRBV24-1 with TRBJ1-2; 8 bases align to TRBD1. The CDR3 extends over 14 amino acids. Germline CDR1 is KGHDR and CDR2 is SFDVKD. After removal of 4 bases from V and 6 bases from J, the junction contained 6 bases not matched to a gene. The CDR3 region has the DNA TGTGCCACCAGTGAACCGGGACAGGTCCATGGCTACACCTTC. Protein product: CATSEPGQVHGYTF.

In its sample, this clonotype was seen a few times. The rearrangement uses TRBV29-1 and TRBJ2-4; 8 bases agree with TRBD1. This CDR3 spans 13 amino acids. V shed 3 bases, J shed 6 bases, and the junction held 4 bases outside the gene matches. The germline V gene encodes CDR1 SQVTM and CDR2 ANQGSEA. Written as DNA, the CDR3 is TGCAGCGTTGACGGGACAGGTGGAAACATTCAGTACTTC. Residues: CSVDGTGGNIQYF.

This clonotype was seen ten or more times. This rearrangement joins TRBV12-3 or TRBV12-4 to TRBJ2-1; possibly TRBD2 for D (7 bases). The CDR3 spans 15 residues. Trimming stripped 2 bases from V and 7 bases from J, with 15 bases between. CDR3 DNA: TGTGCCAGCAGTTTAAAGGGGGGGCCGGGTAATGAGCAGTTCTTC. Its translation: CASSLKGGPGNEQFF.

The genes are TRBV11-1 and TRBJ2-1, with a weak D call TRBD2 (5 bases). CDR1 SGHAT and CDR2 FQDESV come from the germline V gene (reference sequence). The CDR3 has 14 amino acids. V gave up 5 bases and J gave up 4 bases, with 12 bases separating them. The CDR3 region has the DNA TGTGCCAGCAGCACTCGGACGGGGTACAATGAGCAGTTCTTC. Amino acids: CASSTRTGYNEQFF.

This chain connects TRBV18 to TRBJ1-5; possibly TRBD1 for D (5 bases). There are 17 residues in the CDR3. Trimming took off 5 bases at V and 2 bases at J, with 19 bases between the two ends. The germline V gene has CDR1 KGHSH and CDR2 LQKENI. CDR3 in DNA: TGTGCCAGCTCAAGGGGACCGACTGCGTGGGGCAATCAGCCCCAGCATTTT. Translating gives CASSRGPTAWGNQPQHF.

The rearrangement links TRBV7-8 to TRBJ2-1, with D unclear. Germline V gene data show CDR1 as SGHVS and CDR2 as FQNEAQ. V was clipped by 11 bases and J by 10 bases, with 9 bases between them. The CDR3 is made up of 9 amino acids. The DNA of the CDR3 is TGTGCCGGCGCTCGCGAGCAGTTCTTC. Translating gives CAGAREQFF.

This clonotype was counted many times. V and J are TRBV10-3 and TRBJ2-3; D uncertain. CDR3 length: 14 amino acids. Trimming took 0 bases from V and 6 from J, leaving 10 bases between them. Germline assignment: CDR1 ENHRY and CDR2 SYGVKD. The DNA for the CDR3 is TGTGCCATCAGTGAGTCTTTTCTACGGGATACGCAGTATTTT. Encoded protein: CAISESFLRDTQYF.

This rearrangement joins TRBV12-3 or TRBV12-4 to TRBJ2-1; 12 nucleotides agree with TRBD2. There are 13 residues in the CDR3. V shed 10 bases, J shed 10 bases, and the junction held 8 bases outside the gene matches. The CDR3 spells CATKTSGGWEQFF. Here the CDR3 DNA reads TGTGCCACCAAGACTAGCGGGGGCTGGGAGCAGTTCTTC.

The chain combines TRBV20-1 with TRBJ2-5; D is ambiguous. TRBJ2-1 matches the DNA end more closely, so the J call is doubtful. The CDR3 spans 13 residues. The germline gives CDR1 DFQATT, CDR2 SNEGSKA (reference sequence). CDR3 amino acids: CSVRRSPDNEQFF. The CDR3 DNA reads as TGCAGTGTTCGCCGGAGCCCGGACAATGAGCAGTTCTTC.

This CDR3 is CASGRGGEGEQYF. The CDR3 DNA reads TGTGCCAGCGGTCGTGGGGGAGAGGGCGAGCAGTACTTC. The chain combines TRBV3-1 with TRBJ2-7; D assignment may be TRBD1 or TRBD2 (5 bases each). The germline CDR1 and CDR2 sequences are LGHDT and YNNKEL (reference sequence). The CDR3 runs to 13 residues. Trimming stripped 8 bases from V and 6 bases from J, with 17 bases between.

The V call is TRBV2, the J call TRBJ1-3, with TRBD1 matching 8 bases. Germline CDR1 SNHLY, CDR2 FYNNEI. V was clipped by 7 bases and J by 1 base; unmatched bases: 21. The CDR3 length is 20 residues. CDR3 sequence reads: CASTRKPREDRDRSGNTIYF. The CDR3 DNA is TGTGCCAGCACCCGAAAACCTCGAGAGGACAGGGACCGATCTGGAAACACCATATATTTT.

This clonotype occurred many times. V and J are TRBV7-2 and TRBJ1-4; possibly TRBD1 for D (5 bases). Germline V gene sequence: CDR1 SGHTA, CDR2 FQGNSA. CDR3 length: 13 amino acids. The V and J ends lost 5 bases and 8 bases respectively, with 12 bases between them. The CDR3 nucleotides read TGTGCCAGCAGCACCATGGGGGGGGAAAAACTGTTTTTT. It codes for CASSTMGGEKLFF.

This chain uses TRBV20-1 with TRBJ2-3, with 9 nucleotides matching TRBD1. V lost 5 bases to trimming and J lost 5 bases; unmatched junction nucleotides: 11. Germline V gene sequence: CDR1 DFQATT, CDR2 SNEGSKA (reference sequence). This CDR3 spans 15 amino acids. DNA for the CDR3: TGCAGTGCTGTAGGGGGGACAGGGTTGGGAGATACGCAGTATTTT. Amino acids: CSAVGGTGLGDTQYF.

The chain couples TRBV20-1 to TRBJ1-4; perhaps TRBD1 as D (5 bases). Germline CDR1 and CDR2: DFQATT and SNEGSKA (reference sequence). V lost 5 bases to trimming and J lost 8 bases, with 12 bases between them. The CDR3 totals 12 residues. The CDR3 here is CSAGGLAEKLFF. Written as DNA, the CDR3 is TGCAGTGCTGGGGGACTAGCAGAAAAACTGTTTTTT.

A few counts support this clonotype. The chain couples TRBV7-2 to TRBJ2-1; D remains ambiguous. CDR3 size: 14 residues. Germline CDR1 reads SGHTA; CDR2 reads FQGNSA. The V gene lost 3 bases and the J gene lost 3 bases, with 9 bases spanning the gap. CDR3 residues: CASSFFGGYNEQFF. CDR3 in DNA: TGTGCCAGCAGCTTCTTTGGCGGCTACAATGAGCAGTTCTTC.

The chain carries TRBV5-1 and TRBJ1-2; 9 bases are a match to TRBD1. The V segment lost 0 bases and the J segment 8 bases; nucleotides outside the gene matches: 5. The CDR3 has 14 amino acids. Per the germline V gene, CDR1 is SGHRS and CDR2 is YFSETQ. CDR3 in DNA: TGCGCCAGCAGCTTGGAACAGGGGGCGCGAGGCTACACCTTC. This sequence encodes CASSLEQGARGYTF.

This chain joins TRBV3-1 and TRBJ2-7; maybe TRBD1 (5 bases). Trimming shortened V by 4 bases and J by 3 bases, and 10 bases separated the two germline ends. Germline-derived CDR1 and CDR2 are LGHDT and YNNKEL (reference sequence). The CDR3 runs to 13 residues. The CDR3 DNA sequence: TGTGCCAGCAGCCTCGACAGCCACTACGAGCAGTACTTC. Protein sequence: CASSLDSHYEQYF.

This clonotype was counted only a few times. The chain combines TRBV5-5 with TRBJ2-3; unclear D gene. Germline V gene sequence: CDR1 SGHKS, CDR2 YYEKEE (reference sequence). The CDR3 is made up of 13 amino acids. V dropped 0 bases and J dropped 14 bases, with 16 bases sitting between them. The CDR3 protein is CASSLGGVSNRYF. In nucleotides, the CDR3 is TGTGCCAGCAGCTTGGGTGGCGTATCCAATCGGTATTTT.

This clonotype was seen repeatedly, ten times or more. The chain recombines TRBV4-2 with TRBJ1-6, with D maybe TRBD1 (5 bases). CDR3 length equals 15 residues. Germline CDR1 reads LGHNA; CDR2 reads YNFKEQ. V was shortened by 0 bases and J by 9 bases, with 12 bases between the two germline ends. The CDR3 reads CASSQERGIGSPLHF. The CDR3 region has the DNA TGTGCCAGCAGCCAAGAACGGGGGATCGGTTCACCCCTCCACTTT.

This clonotype has only a few counts. This rearrangement joins TRBV18 to TRBJ2-5; no firm D call. The CDR3 loop spans 13 amino acids. Trimming left V 1 base short and J 5 bases short, with 8 bases between. Germline V CDR1 and CDR2: KGHSH, LQKENI. The DNA of the CDR3 is TGTGCCAGCTCACCACAGCTGTTGGAGACCCAGTACTTC. This sequence encodes CASSPQLLETQYF.

This clonotype was recorded a few times. CDR3 sequence reads: CASSPQEGDSVVPQHF. CDR3 coding DNA: TGCGCCAGCAGCCCCCAAGAGGGCGACAGCGTTGTGCCCCAGCATTTT. V and J are TRBV4-1 and TRBJ1-5, with D perhaps TRBD1 (5 bases). Germline V CDR1 and CDR2: MGHRA, YSYEKL. The CDR3 is 16 residues long. V dropped 4 bases and J dropped 9 bases, with 22 bases sitting between them.

This clonotype occurred a few times. The chain links TRBV28 to TRBJ2-1; no clear D gene. Germline CDR1 MDHEN, CDR2 SYDVKM. The ends were cut back, 2 bases at V and 6 bases at J, with 14 bases in the middle. This CDR3 has 15 residues. This CDR3 reads CASSLPTGFPNEQFF. CDR3 nucleotide sequence: TGTGCCAGCAGTTTACCTACCGGATTCCCCAATGAGCAGTTCTTC.